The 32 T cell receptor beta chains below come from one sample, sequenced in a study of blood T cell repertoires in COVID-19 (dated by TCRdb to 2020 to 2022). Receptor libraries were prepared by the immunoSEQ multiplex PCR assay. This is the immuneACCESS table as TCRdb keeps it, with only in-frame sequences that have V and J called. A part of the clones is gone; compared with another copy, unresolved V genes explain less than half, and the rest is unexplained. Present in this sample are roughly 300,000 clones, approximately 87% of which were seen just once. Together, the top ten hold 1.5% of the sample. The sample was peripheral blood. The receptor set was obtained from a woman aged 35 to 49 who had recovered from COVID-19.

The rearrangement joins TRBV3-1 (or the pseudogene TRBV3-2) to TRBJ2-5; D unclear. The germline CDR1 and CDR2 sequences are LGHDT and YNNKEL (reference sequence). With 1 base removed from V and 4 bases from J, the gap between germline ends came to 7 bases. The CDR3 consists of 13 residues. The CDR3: CASSQVNPETQYF. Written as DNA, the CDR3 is TGTGCCAGCAGCCAAGTCAATCCAGAGACCCAGTACTTC.

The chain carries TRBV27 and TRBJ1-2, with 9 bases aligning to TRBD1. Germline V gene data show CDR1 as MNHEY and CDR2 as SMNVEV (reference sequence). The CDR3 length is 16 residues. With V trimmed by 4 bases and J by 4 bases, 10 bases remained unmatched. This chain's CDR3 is CASSSKLPGQGYGYTF. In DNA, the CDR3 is TGTGCCAGCAGTTCCAAACTCCCGGGACAGGGCTATGGCTACACCTTC.

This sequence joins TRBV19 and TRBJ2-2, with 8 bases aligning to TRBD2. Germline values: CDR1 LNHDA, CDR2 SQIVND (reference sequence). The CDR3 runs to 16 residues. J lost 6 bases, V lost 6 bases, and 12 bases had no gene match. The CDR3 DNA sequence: TGTGCCAGTAGCCCCATCCCCCGGCGGGGGGCCGGGGAGCTGTTTTTT. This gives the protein CASSPIPRRGAGELFF.

The CDR3 is CASSLRYNEQFF. The CDR3 DNA follows: TGTGCCAGCAGCCTGCGATACAATGAGCAGTTCTTC. The chain uses TRBV5-4 and TRBJ2-1, with no clear D. The CDR3 covers 12 residues. The germline V gene has CDR1 SGHNT and CDR2 YYREEE (reference sequence). Trimming took 4 bases from V and 4 from J, leaving 6 bases between them.

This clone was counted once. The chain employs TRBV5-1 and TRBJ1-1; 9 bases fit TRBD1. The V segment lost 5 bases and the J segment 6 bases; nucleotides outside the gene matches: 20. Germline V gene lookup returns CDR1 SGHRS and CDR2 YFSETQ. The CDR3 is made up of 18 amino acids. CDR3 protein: CASRNPVAPGQGKPEAFF. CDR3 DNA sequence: TGCGCCAGCAGAAACCCCGTCGCCCCGGGACAGGGTAAACCTGAAGCTTTCTTT.

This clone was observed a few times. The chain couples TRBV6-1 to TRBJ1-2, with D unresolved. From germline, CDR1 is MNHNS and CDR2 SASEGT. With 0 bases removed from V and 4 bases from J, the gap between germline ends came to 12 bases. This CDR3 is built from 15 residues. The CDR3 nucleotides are TGTGCCAGCAGTGAAGCGCTTTGGGAGCTCTATGGCTACACCTTC. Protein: CASSEALWELYGYTF.

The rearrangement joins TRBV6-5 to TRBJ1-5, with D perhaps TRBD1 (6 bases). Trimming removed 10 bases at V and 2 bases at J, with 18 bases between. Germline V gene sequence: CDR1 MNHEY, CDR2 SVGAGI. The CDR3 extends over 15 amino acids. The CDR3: CATKKPGQGNQPQHF. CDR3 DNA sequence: TGTGCCACCAAGAAGCCGGGACAAGGCAATCAGCCCCAGCATTTT.

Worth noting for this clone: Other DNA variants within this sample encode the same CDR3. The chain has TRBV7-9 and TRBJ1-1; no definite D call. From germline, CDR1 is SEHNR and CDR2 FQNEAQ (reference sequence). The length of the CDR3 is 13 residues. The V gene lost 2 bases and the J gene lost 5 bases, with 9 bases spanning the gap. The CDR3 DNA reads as TGTGCCAGCAGCTTAAGAGGAGGGACTGAAGCTTTCTTT. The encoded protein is CASSLRGGTEAFF.

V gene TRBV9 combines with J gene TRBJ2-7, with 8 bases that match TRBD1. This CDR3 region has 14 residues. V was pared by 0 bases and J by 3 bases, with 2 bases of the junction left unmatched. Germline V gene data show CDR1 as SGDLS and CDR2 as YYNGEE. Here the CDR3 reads CASSVGTGFYEQYF. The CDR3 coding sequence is TGTGCCAGCAGCGTAGGGACAGGGTTCTACGAGCAGTACTTC.

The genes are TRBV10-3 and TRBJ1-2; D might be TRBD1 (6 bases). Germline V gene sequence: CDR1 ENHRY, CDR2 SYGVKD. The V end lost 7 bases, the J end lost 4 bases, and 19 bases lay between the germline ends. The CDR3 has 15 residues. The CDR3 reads CAINPESGESYGYTF. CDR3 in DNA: TGTGCCATCAATCCCGAGTCAGGGGAGAGCTATGGCTACACCTTC.

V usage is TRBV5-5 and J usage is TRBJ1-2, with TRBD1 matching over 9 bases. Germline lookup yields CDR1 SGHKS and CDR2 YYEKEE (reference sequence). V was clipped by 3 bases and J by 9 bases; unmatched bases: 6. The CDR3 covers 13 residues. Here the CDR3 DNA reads TGTGCCAGCAGCTCTGGGACAGGGATAAGCTACACCTTC. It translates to CASSSGTGISYTF.

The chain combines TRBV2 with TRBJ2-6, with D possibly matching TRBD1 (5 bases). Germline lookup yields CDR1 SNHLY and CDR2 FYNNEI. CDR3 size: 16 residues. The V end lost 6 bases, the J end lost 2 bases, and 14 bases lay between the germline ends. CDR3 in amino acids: CASRGSGYAGANVLTF. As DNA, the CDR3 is TGTGCCAGCAGGGGATCAGGGTACGCTGGGGCCAACGTCCTGACTTTC.

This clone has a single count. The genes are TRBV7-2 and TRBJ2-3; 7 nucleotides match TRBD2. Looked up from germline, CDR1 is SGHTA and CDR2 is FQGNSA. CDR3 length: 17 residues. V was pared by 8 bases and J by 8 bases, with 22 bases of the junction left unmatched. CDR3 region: CASLQASGAPGLGTQYF. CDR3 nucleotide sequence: TGTGCCAGCCTCCAGGCCAGCGGGGCCCCGGGCTTGGGTACGCAGTATTTT.

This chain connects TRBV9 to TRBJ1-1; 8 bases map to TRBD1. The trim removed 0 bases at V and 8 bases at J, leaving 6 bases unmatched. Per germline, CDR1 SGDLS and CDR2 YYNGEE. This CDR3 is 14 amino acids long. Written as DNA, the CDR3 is TGTGCCAGCAGCGTAGTGGGACAGGAGGGGGAAGCTTTCTTT. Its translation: CASSVVGQEGEAFF.

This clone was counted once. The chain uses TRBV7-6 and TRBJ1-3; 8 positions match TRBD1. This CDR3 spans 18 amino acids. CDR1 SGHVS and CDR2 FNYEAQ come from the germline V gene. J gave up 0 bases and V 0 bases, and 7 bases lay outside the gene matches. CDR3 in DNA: TGTGCCAGCAGCTTAGCGGTGGGACAGGCGAGCTCTGGAAACACCATATATTTT. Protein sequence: CASSLAVGQASSGNTIYF. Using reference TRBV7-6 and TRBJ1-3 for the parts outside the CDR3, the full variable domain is GAGVSQSPRYKVTKRGQDVALRCDPISGHVSLYWYRQALGQGPEFLTYFNYEAQQDKSGLPNDRFSAERPEGSISTLTIQRTEQRDSAMYRCASSLAVGQASSGNTIYFGEGSWLTVV.

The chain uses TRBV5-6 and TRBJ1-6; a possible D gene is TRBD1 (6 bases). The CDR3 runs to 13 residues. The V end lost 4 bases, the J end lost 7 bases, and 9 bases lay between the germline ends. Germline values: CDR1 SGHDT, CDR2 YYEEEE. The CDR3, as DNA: TGTGCCAGCAGCCACGGACAGAATTCACCCCTCCACTTT. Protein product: CASSHGQNSPLHF. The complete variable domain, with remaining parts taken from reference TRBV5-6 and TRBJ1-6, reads DAGVTQSPTHLIKTRGQQVTLRCSPKSGHDTVSWYQQALGQGPQFIFQYYEEEERQRGNFPDRFSGHQFPNYSSELNVNALLLGDSALYLCASSHGQNSPLHFGNGTRLTVT.

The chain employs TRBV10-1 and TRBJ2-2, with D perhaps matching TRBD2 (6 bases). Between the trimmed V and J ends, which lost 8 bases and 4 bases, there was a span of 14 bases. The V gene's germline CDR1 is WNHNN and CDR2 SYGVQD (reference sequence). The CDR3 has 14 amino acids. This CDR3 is CASSGGAVTGELFF. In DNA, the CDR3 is TGCGCCAGCTCCGGCGGGGCGGTCACCGGGGAGCTGTTTTTT.

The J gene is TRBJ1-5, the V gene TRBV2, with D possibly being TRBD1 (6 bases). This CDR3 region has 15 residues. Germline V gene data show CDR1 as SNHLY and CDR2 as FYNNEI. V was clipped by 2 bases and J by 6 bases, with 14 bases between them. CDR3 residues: CASSERGGTFQPQHF. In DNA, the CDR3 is TGTGCCAGCAGTGAAAGGGGGGGTACTTTTCAGCCCCAGCATTTT.

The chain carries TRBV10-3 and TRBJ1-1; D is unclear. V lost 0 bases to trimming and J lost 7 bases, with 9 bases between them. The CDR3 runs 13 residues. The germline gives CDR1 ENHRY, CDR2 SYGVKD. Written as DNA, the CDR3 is TGTGCCATCAGTGAGTCCGATACCGGTGAAGCTTTCTTT. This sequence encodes CAISESDTGEAFF.

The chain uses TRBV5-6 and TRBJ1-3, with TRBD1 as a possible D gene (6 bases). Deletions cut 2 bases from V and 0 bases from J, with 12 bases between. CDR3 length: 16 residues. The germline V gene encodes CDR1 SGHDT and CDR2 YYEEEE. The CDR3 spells CASSFGGPSSGNTIYF. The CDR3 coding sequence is TGTGCCAGCAGCTTTGGGGGCCCTTCCTCTGGAAACACCATATATTTT.

CDR3: CASSLAGAGLGETQYF. CDR3 nucleotide sequence: TGTGCCAGCAGCTTAGCAGGGGCAGGGTTGGGAGAGACCCAGTACTTC. The chain links TRBV7-8 to TRBJ2-5, with D possibly matching TRBD1 (5 bases). V lost 0 bases and J 4 bases, leaving 15 bases between the germline ends. The germline CDR1 and CDR2 sequences are SGHVS and FQNEAQ. The CDR3 loop spans 16 amino acids.

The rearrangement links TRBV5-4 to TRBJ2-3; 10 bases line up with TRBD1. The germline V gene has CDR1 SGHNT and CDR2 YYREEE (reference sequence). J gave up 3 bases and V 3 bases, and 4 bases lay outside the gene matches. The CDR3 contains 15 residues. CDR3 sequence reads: CASSSPGQGTDTQYF. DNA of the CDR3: TGTGCCAGCAGCTCACCGGGACAGGGGACAGATACGCAGTATTTT.

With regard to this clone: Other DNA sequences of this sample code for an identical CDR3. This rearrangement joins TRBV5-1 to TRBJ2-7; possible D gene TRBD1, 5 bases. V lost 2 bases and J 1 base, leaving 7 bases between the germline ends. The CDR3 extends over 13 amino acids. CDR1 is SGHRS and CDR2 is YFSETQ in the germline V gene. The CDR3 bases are TGCGCCAGCAGCTTTGACAGTTCCTACGAGCAGTACTTC. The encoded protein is CASSFDSSYEQYF.

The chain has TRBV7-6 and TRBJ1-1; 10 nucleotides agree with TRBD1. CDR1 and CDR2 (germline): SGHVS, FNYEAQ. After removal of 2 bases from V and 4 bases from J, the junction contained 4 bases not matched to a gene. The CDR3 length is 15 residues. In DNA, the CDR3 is TGTGCCAGCAGCTTATGGACAGGGGGAAGCACTGAAGCTTTCTTT. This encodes CASSLWTGGSTEAFF.

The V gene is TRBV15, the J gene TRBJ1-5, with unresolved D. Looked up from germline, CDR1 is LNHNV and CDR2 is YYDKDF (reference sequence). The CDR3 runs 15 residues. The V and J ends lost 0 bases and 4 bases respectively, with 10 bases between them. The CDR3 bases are TGTGCCACCAGCAGAGATAGCCAGCTGAATCAGCCCCAGCATTTT. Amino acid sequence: CATSRDSQLNQPQHF.

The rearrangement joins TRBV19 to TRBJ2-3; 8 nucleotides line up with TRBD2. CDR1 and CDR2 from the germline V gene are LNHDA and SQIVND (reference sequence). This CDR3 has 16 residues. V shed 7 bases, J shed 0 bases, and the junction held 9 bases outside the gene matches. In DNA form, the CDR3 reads TGTGCCAGTAAGTCGGCCAAGCGGGGGAGCACAGATACGCAGTATTTT. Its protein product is CASKSAKRGSTDTQYF.

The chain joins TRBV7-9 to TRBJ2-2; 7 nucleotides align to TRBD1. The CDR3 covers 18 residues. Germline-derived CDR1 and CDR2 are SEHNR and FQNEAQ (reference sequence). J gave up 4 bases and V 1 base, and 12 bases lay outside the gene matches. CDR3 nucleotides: TGTGCCAGCAGCTTAGTTTCGGGACAGACAAGGGGCACCGGGGAGCTGTTTTTT. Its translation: CASSLVSGQTRGTGELFF.

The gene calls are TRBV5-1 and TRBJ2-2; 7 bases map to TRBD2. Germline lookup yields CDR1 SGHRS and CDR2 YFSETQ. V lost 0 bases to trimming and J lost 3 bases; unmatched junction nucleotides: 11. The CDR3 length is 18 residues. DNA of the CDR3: TGCGCCAGCAGCTTGGAGCGGGACCAACTGGGGTACACCGGGGAGCTGTTTTTT. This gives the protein CASSLERDQLGYTGELFF.

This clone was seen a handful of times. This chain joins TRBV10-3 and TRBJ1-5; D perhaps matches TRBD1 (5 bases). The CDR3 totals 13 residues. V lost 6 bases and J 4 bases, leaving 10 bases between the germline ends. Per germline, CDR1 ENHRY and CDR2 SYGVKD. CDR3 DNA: TGTGCCATCAGGGGGGGAGGGAATCAGCCCCAGCATTTT. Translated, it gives CAIRGGGNQPQHF.

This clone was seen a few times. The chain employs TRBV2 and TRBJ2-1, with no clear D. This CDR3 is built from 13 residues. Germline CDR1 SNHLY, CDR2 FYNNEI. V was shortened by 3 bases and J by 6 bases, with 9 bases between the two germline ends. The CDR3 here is CASSDALRNEQFF. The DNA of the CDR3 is TGTGCCAGCAGTGATGCTCTGCGCAATGAGCAGTTCTTC.

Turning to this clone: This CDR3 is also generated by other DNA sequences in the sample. The CDR3 is CASSAGGQPQHF. CDR3 coding DNA: TGTGCCAGCAGCGCGGGAGGGCAGCCCCAGCATTTT. The chain employs TRBV5-6 and TRBJ1-5; no clear D. V lost 4 bases, J lost 7 bases, and 9 bases lay in between. Per the germline V gene, CDR1 is SGHDT and CDR2 is YYEEEE. This CDR3 contains 12 residues.

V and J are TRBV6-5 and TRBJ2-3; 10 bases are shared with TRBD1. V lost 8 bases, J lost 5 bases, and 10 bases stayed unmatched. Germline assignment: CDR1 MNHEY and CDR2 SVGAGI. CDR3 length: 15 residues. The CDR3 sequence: CASGEDRGRGDTQYF. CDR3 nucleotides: TGTGCCAGCGGAGAGGACAGGGGGAGGGGAGATACGCAGTATTTT.